This entry concerns a single T cell receptor (beta chain). No antigen is known for it. This entry belongs to a study of T-cell memory formation after mild COVID-19. Study results and caveats: Nothing showed for sure that second-wave clones peaking on day 37 were SARS-CoV-2 specific. Contracting CD4+ clones lay largely in CM and EM, with CD8+ ones residing in EMRA.

TCR alpha and TCR beta cDNA libraries with sample barcodes and UMIs came from 5'RACE using constant-segment primers. TCRdb ran MiXCR on the 5' RACE reads and lists one entry per CDR3 protein. The sample lists hundreds of thousands of distinct CDR3 sequences, 17% seen once, with approximately 8.1% in the top ten. Trimming took off 0 bases at V and 3 bases at J, with 18 bases between the two ends. This CDR3 region has 17 residues. Germline V gives CDR1 LNHNV, CDR2 YYDKDF (reference sequence). The sequence came from an adult woman who had mild COVID-19 (a few samples of this study predate the infection). Cell type and time point are not known. Source material: PBMCs or a T cell subset sorted from them (not recorded which). This chain connects TRBV15 to TRBJ2-7; the D gene is possibly TRBD2 (5 bases). CDR3 DNA sequence: TGTGCCACCAGCAGAGATTTAGGCGGTGCTAGCATCTACGAGCAGTACTTC. Residues: CATSRDLGGASIYEQYF.